These 4 T cell receptor beta chains originate from one sample sequenced in a study of PD-1 blockade in classical Hodgkin lymphoma. Repertoires were generated with immunoSEQ multiplex PCR, while TCRdb's copy carries only in-frame clones and drops some. The table includes about 98,000 clones, more than 80% detected once. Each patient relapsed following autologous stem cell transplantation, and prior brentuximab vedotin exposure differed. Sequences were derived from peripheral blood mononuclear cells (PBMCs), sampled before the second cycle of nivolumab. The receptors originated from a human donor with classical Hodgkin lymphoma.

V and J are TRBV7-2 and TRBJ1-3; D not certain. The CDR3 covers 13 residues. The ends were cut back, 5 bases at V and 0 bases at J, with 5 bases in the middle. The germline gives CDR1 SGHTA, CDR2 FQGNSA. The CDR3 region is CASSPFSGNTIYF. The CDR3 nucleotides read TGTGCCAGCAGCCCCTTCTCTGGAAACACCATATATTTT.

The genes are TRBV5-1 and TRBJ2-1; TRBD1 matches 9 bases. This CDR3 is 19 amino acids long. Germline lookup yields CDR1 SGHRS and CDR2 YFSETQ. V lost 3 bases and J lost 0; bases outside the gene matches: 13. CDR3 sequence reads: CASSYVPGQGATSYNEQFF. Here the CDR3 DNA reads TGCGCCAGCAGCTACGTCCCGGGACAGGGAGCGACCTCCTACAATGAGCAGTTCTTC.

The chain uses TRBV28 and TRBJ2-3; possibly TRBD2 for D (6 bases). V lost 6 bases and J lost 4, with 20 bases in between. Germline V lookup: CDR1 MDHEN, CDR2 SYDVKM. The length of the CDR3 is 16 residues. As DNA, the CDR3 is TGTGCCAGCAGGGGAATTAGGAGGGGATCGGCAGATACGCAGTATTTT. Protein product: CASRGIRRGSADTQYF. Full variable domain (outside the CDR3, taken from reference TRBV28 and TRBJ2-3): DVKVTQSSRYLVKRTGEKVFLECVQDMDHENMFWYRQDPGLGLRLIYFSYDVKMKEKGDIPEGYSVSREKKERFSLILESASTNQTSMYLCASRGIRRGSADTQYFGPGTRLTVL.

The chain links TRBV6-6 to TRBJ2-3; TRBD2 matches at 10 bases. The CDR3 covers 16 residues. CDR1 and CDR2 from the germline V gene are MNHNY and SVGAGI (reference sequence). V shed 2 bases, J shed 1 base, and the junction held 3 bases outside the gene matches. CDR3 DNA: TGTGCCAGCAGTTACAACCTAGCGGGAGGCACAGATACGCAGTATTTT. It encodes CASSYNLAGGTDTQYF.